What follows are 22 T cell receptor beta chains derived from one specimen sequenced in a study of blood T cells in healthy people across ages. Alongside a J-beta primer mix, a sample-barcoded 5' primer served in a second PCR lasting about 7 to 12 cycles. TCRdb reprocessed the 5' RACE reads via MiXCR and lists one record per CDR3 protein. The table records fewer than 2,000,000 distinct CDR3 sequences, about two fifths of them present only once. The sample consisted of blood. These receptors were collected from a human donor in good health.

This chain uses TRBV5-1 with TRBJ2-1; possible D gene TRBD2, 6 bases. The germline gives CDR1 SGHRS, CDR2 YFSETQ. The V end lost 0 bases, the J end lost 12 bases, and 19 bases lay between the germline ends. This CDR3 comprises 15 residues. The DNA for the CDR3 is TGCGCCAGCAGCTTGGATGGGTCCCCCCCGCGGGGGCAGTTCTTC. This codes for CASSLDGSPPRGQFF.

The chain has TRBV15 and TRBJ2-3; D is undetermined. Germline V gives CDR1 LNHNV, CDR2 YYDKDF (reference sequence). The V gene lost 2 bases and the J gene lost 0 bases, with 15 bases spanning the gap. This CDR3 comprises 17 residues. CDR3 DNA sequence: TGTGCCACCAGCAGACTCTCATTAGGGTTCAGCACAGATACGCAGTATTTT. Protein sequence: CATSRLSLGFSTDTQYF. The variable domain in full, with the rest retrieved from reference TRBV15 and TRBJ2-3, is DAMVIQNPRYQVTQFGKPVTLSCSQTLNHNVMYWYQQKSSQAPKLLFHYYDKDFNNEADTPDNFQSRRPNTSFCFLDIRSPGLGDTAMYLCATSRLSLGFSTDTQYFGPGTRLTVL.

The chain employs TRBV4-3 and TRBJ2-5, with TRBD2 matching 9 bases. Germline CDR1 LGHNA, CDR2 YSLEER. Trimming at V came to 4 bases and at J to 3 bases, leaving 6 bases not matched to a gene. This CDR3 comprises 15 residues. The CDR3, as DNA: TGCGCCAGCAGCCCGGTTTTAGCGGGGGAAGAGACCCAGTACTTC. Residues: CASSPVLAGEETQYF.

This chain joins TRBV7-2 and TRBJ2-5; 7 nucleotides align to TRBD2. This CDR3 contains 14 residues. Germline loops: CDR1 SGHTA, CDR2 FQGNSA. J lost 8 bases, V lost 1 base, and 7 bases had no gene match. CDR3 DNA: TGTGCCAGCAGCTTAGATGGCGGGAGCGAAACCCAGTACTTC. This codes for CASSLDGGSETQYF.

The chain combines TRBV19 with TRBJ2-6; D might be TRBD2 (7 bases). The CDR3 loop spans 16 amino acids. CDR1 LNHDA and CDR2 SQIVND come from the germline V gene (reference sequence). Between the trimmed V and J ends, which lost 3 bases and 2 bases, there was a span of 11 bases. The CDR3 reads CASSITGGAGANVLTF. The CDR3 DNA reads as TGTGCCAGTAGTATCACGGGGGGCGCTGGGGCCAACGTCCTGACTTTC.

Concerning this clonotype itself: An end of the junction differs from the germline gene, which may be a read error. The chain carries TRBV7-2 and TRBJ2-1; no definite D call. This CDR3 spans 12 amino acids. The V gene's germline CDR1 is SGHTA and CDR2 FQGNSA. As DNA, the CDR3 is TGTGCCTGCAGCCCCGTGCACAATGAGCAGTTCTTC. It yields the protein CACSPVHNEQFF.

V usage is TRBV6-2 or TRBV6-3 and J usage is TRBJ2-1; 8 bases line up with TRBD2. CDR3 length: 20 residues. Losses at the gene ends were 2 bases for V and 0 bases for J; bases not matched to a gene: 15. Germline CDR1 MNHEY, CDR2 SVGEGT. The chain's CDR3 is CASSYETGAGAAHSYNEQFF. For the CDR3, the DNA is TGTGCCAGCAGTTACGAGACCGGAGCGGGGGCCGCTCACTCCTACAATGAGCAGTTCTTC.

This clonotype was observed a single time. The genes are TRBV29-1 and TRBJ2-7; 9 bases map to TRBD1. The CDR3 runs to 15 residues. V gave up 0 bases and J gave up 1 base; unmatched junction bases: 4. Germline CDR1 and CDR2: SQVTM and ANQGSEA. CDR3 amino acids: CSVEDRGTGSYEQYF. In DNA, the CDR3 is TGCAGCGTTGAAGATCGCGGGACAGGGTCCTACGAGCAGTACTTC.

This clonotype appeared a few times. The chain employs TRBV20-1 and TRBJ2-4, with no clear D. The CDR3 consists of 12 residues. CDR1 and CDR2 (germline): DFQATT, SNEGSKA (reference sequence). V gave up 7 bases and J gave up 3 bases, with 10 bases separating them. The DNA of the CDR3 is TGCAGTGGTCACGCTGGCAAAAACATTCAGTACTTC. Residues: CSGHAGKNIQYF.

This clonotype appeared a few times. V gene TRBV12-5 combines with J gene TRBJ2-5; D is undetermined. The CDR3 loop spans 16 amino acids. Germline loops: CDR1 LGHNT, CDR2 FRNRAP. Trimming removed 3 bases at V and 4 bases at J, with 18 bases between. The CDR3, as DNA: TGTGCTAGTGGTTTCCCCCAAGGGCTGGTGGGAGAGACCCAGTACTTC. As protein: CASGFPQGLVGETQYF.

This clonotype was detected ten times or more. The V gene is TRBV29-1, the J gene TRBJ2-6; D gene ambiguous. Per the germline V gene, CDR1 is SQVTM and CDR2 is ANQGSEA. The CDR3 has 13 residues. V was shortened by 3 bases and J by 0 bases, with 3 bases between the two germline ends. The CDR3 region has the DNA TGCAGCGTTGACGCCTCTGGGGCCAACGTCCTGACTTTC. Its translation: CSVDASGANVLTF.

The CDR3 sequence: CASSSSGTAANYGYTF. In DNA form, the CDR3 reads TGTGCCAGCAGTTCTTCCGGGACAGCAGCTAACTATGGCTACACCTTC. The gene calls are TRBV12-3 or TRBV12-4 and TRBJ1-2; 7 nucleotides agree with TRBD1. J gave up 0 bases and V 4 bases, and 8 bases lay outside the gene matches. This CDR3 region has 16 residues.

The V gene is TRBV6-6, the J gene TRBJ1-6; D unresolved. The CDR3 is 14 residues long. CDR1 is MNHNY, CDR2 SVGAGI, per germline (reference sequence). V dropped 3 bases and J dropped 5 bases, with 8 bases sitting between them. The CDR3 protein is CASSYDGNNSPLHF. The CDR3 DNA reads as TGTGCCAGCAGTTATGACGGCAATAATTCACCCCTCCACTTT.

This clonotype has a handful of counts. The CDR3, as DNA: TGCAGCGTTGTACCCTTATGTGGGCCGACCAATCAGCCCCAGCATTTT. The encoded protein is CSVVPLCGPTNQPQHF. V and J are TRBV29-1 and TRBJ1-5; D remains unclear. Looked up from germline, CDR1 is SQVTM and CDR2 is ANQGSEA. V was pared by 4 bases and J by 3 bases, with 19 bases between. The CDR3 totals 16 residues. Together with reference TRBV29-1 and TRBJ1-5, the CDR3 gives the full variable domain: SAVISQKPSRDICQRGTSLTIQCQVDSQVTMMFWYRQQPGQSLTLIATANQGSEATYESGFVIDKFPISRPNLTFSTLTVSNMSPEDSSIYLCSVVPLCGPTNQPQHFGDGTRLSIL.

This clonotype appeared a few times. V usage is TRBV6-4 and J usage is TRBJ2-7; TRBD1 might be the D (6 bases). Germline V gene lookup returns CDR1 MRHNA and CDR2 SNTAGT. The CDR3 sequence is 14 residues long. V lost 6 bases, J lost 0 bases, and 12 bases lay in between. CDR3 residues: CASSEDSSSYEQYF. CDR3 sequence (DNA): TGTGCCAGCAGCGAGGACAGTAGCTCCTACGAGCAGTACTTC.

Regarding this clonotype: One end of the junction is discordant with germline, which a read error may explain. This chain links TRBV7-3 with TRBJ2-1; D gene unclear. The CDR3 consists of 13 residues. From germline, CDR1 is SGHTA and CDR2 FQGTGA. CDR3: CASSANSYNEHFF. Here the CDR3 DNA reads TGTGCCAGCAGCGCAAACAGCTACAATGAGCACTTCTTC.

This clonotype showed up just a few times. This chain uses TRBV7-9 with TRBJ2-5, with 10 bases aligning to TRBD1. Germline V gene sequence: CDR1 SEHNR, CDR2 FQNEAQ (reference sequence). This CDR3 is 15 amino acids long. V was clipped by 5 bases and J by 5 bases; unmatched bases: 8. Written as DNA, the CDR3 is TGTGCCAGCAGCCAACGACAGGGGGCTTCGGAGACCCAGTACTTC. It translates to CASSQRQGASETQYF.

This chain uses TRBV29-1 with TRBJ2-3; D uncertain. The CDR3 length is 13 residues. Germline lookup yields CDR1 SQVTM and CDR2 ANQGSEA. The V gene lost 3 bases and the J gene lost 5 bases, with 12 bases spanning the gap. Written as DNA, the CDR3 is TGCAGCGTTGAGAGAGTAGCTGGAGATACGCAGTATTTT. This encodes CSVERVAGDTQYF.

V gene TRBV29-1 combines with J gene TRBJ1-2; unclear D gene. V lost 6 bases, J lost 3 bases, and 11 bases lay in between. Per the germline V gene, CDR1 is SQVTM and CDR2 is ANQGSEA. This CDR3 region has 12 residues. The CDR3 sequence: CSVSMGYYGYTF. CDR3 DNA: TGCAGCGTGAGCATGGGATACTATGGCTACACCTTC.

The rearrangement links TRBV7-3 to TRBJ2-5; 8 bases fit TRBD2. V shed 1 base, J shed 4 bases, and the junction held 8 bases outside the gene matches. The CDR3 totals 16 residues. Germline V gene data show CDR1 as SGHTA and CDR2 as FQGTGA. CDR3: CASSLNGGASGETQYF. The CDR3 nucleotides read TGTGCCAGCAGCTTAAACGGGGGGGCCTCTGGAGAGACCCAGTACTTC.

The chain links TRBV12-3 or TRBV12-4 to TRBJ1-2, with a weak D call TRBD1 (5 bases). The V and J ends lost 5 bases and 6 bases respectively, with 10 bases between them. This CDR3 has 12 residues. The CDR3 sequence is CASSIRGDGYTF. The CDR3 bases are TGTGCCAGCAGTATCCGAGGGGATGGCTACACCTTC.

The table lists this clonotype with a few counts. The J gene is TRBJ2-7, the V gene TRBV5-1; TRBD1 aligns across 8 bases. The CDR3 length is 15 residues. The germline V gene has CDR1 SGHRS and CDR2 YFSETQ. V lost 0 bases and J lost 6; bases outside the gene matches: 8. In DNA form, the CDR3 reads TGCGCCAGCAGCTTGGAAGGGACAGGCCCAGGCGAGCAGTACTTC. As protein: CASSLEGTGPGEQYF.